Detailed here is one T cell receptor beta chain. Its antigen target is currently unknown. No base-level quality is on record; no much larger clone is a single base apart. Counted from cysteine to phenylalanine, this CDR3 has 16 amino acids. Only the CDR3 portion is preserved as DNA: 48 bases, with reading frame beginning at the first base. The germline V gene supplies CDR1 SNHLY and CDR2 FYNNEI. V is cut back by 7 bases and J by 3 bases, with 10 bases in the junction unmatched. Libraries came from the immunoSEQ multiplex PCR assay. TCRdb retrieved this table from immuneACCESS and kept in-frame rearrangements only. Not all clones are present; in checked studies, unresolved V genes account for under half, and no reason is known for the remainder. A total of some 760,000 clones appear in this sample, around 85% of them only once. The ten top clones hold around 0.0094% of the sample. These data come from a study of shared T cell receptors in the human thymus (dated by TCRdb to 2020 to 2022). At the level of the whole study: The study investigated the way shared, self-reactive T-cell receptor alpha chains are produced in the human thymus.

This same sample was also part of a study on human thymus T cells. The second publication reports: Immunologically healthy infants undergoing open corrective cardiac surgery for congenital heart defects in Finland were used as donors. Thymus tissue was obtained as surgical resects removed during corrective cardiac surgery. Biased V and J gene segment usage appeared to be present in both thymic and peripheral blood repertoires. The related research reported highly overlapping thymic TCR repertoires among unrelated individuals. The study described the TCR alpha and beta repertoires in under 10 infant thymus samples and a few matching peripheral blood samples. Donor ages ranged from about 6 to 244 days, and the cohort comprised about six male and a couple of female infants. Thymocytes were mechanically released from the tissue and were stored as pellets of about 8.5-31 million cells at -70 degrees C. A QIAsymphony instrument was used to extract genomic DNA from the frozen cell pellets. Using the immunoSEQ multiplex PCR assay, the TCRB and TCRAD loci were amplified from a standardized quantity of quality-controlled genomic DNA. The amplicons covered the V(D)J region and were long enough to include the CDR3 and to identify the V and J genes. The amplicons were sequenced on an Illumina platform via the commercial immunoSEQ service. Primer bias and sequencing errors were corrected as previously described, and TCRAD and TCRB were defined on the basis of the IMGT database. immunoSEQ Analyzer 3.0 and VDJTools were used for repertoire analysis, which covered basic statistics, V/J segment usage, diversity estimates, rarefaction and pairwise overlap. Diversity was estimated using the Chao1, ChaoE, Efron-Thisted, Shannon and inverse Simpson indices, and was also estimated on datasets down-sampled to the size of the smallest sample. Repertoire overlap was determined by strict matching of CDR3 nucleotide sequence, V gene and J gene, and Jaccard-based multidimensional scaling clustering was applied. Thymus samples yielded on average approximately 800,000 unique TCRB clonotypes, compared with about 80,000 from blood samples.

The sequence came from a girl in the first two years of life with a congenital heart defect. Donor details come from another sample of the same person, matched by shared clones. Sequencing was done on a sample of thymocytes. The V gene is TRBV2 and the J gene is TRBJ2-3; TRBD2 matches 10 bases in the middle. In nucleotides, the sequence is TGTGCCAGCAAATGCCGAGCGGGGGGGCAGACAGATACGCAGTATTTT. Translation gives CASKCRAGGQTDTQYF.